Listed here are 31 T cell receptor beta chains from one sample, sequenced in a study of patients and donors after allogeneic stem cell transplantation. TCRdb re-analysed the RT-PCR reads in MiXCR, keeping a single row per CDR3 protein. The sample shows about 960,000 distinct CDR3 sequences, 18% of them seen only once. Sequenced input: blood, either unsorted or a sorted T cell fraction (not recorded which). The receptors shown here come from a human donor who was either an allogeneic HSCT recipient or a stem cell or donor lymphocyte infusion donor (not recorded which). It is not recorded whose cells these are; they may come from a transplant donor.

This chain connects TRBV12-3 or TRBV12-4 to TRBJ2-3; TRBD2 matches at 11 bases. The CDR3 totals 16 residues. Trimming removed 6 bases from V and 1 base from J; junction bases left unmatched: 6. The CDR3 reads CASSRTSGLGTDTQYF. CDR3 in DNA: TGTGCCAGCAGCCGGACTAGCGGGTTGGGCACAGATACGCAGTATTTT.

This rearrangement joins TRBV15 to TRBJ2-7; D is perhaps TRBD1 (5 bases). Per the germline V gene, CDR1 is LNHNV and CDR2 is YYDKDF (reference sequence). Trimming removed 0 bases at V and 4 bases at J, with 22 bases between. This CDR3 has 18 residues. The CDR3 sequence is CATSRDRAYENRLYEQYF. The CDR3 nucleotides are TGTGCCACCAGCAGAGATCGGGCCTACGAGAACAGGCTGTACGAGCAGTACTTC.

This sequence joins TRBV11-2 and TRBJ2-1, with 12 bases matching TRBD2. Trimming removed 1 base from V and 3 bases from J; junction bases left unmatched: 4. CDR1 and CDR2 (germline): SGHAT, FQNNGV. The CDR3 consists of 17 residues. The CDR3 DNA sequence: TGTGCCAGCAGCTTAGGGGCTAGCGGGGGGGTCTACAATGAGCAGTTCTTC. This codes for CASSLGASGGVYNEQFF. Combining the CDR3 with reference TRBV11-2 and TRBJ2-1 gives the whole variable domain EAGVAQSPRYKIIEKRQSVAFWCNPISGHATLYWYQQILGQGPKLLIQFQNNGVVDDSQLPKDRFSAERLKGVDSTLKIQPAKLEDSAVYLCASSLGASGGVYNEQFFGPGTRLTVL.

This clonotype turned up a few times. The chain carries TRBV12-3 or TRBV12-4 and TRBJ1-2, with D tentatively TRBD1 (6 bases). Deletions cut 3 bases from V and 2 bases from J, with 13 bases between. The length of the CDR3 is 15 residues. The CDR3 spells CASSLGGLLNYGYTF. CDR3 coding DNA: TGTGCCAGCAGTTTGGGGGGGCTGCTAAACTATGGCTACACCTTC.

V usage is TRBV27 and J usage is TRBJ2-3; possible D gene TRBD2, 5 bases. This CDR3 is built from 15 residues. Trimming shortened V by 3 bases and J by 5 bases, and 15 bases separated the two germline ends. The V gene's germline CDR1 is MNHEY and CDR2 SMNVEV (reference sequence). The CDR3 DNA reads TGTGCCAGCAGTTTTACAGTCGGACTCGGAGATACGCAGTATTTT. This translates into CASSFTVGLGDTQYF.

This chain joins TRBV6-5 and TRBJ1-6; 9 nucleotides align to TRBD1. Germline loops: CDR1 MNHEY, CDR2 SVGAGI. CDR3 length: 19 residues. With V trimmed by 2 bases and J by 1 base, 9 bases remained unmatched. Here the CDR3 reads CASSYPPGTGRSYNSPLHF. CDR3 nucleotide sequence: TGTGCCAGCAGTTACCCGCCCGGGACAGGGCGTTCCTATAATTCACCCCTCCACTTT.

Only one count was recorded for this clonotype. The rearrangement joins TRBV7-3 to TRBJ2-5; 12 bases are shared with TRBD1. Unmatched junction bases numbered 12, after V lost 5 bases and J lost 5 bases. The V gene's germline CDR1 is SGHTA and CDR2 FQGTGA. There are 17 residues in the CDR3. DNA for the CDR3: TGTGCCAGCAGCCTAGATCGGGGACAGGGGGCGCGTGAGACCCAGTACTTC. Its protein is CASSLDRGQGARETQYF. Variable domain in full (rest from reference TRBV7-3 and TRBJ2-5): GAGVSQTPSNKVTEKGKYVELRCDPISGHTALYWYRQSLGQGPEFLIYFQGTGAADDSGLPNDRFFAVRPEGSVSTLKIQRTERGDSAVYLCASSLDRGQGARETQYFGPGTRLLVL.

This clonotype was seen only a few times. The chain combines TRBV5-1 with TRBJ2-5; 10 nucleotides match TRBD1. From germline, CDR1 is SGHRS and CDR2 YFSETQ. Germline trimming cut 1 base from V and 5 bases from J; bases unmatched to any gene: 8. This CDR3 is built from 16 residues. The CDR3 spells CASSLKSGQGTETQYF. DNA of the CDR3: TGCGCCAGCAGCTTGAAATCGGGACAGGGGACGGAGACCCAGTACTTC.

The V and J genes are TRBV5-1 and TRBJ2-3; possible D gene TRBD2, 5 bases. This CDR3 has 17 residues. CDR1 and CDR2 (germline): SGHRS, YFSETQ. Between the trimmed V and J ends, which lost 5 bases and 1 base, there was a span of 20 bases. The CDR3 DNA reads TGCGCCAGCAGGATCCTGCCCCAAGAGGGAGGCACAGATACGCAGTATTTT. It is translated as CASRILPQEGGTDTQYF. The variable domain in full, with the rest retrieved from reference TRBV5-1 and TRBJ2-3, is KAGVTQTPRYLIKTRGQQVTLSCSPISGHRSVSWYQQTPGQGLQFLFEYFSETQRNKGNFPGRFSGRQFSNSRSEMNVSTLELGDSALYLCASRILPQEGGTDTQYFGPGTRLTVL.

The chain links TRBV6-1 to TRBJ1-1, with 7 positions matching TRBD1. Trimming cost V 9 bases and J 10 bases; bases outside gene matches: 17. CDR3 size: 14 residues. Per the germline V gene, CDR1 is MNHNS and CDR2 is SASEGT. The CDR3 DNA reads TGTGCCAGTCAAGACAGGGTATTAACCACCACAGCTTTCTTT. It yields the protein CASQDRVLTTTAFF.

This rearrangement joins TRBV12-3 or TRBV12-4 to TRBJ1-3; TRBD1 is a possible D gene (5 bases). The length of the CDR3 is 15 residues. Trimming removed 5 bases from V and 1 base from J, with 12 bases in between. CDR3 amino acids: CASSRSAGSGNTIYF. The CDR3, as DNA: TGTGCCAGCAGTCGTTCAGCAGGGTCTGGAAACACCATATATTTT.

This clonotype was recorded many times. The chain couples TRBV12-3 or TRBV12-4 to TRBJ1-3, with a possible D match to TRBD1 (5 bases). Trimming shortened V by 6 bases and J by 3 bases, and 12 bases separated the two germline ends. The CDR3 is 14 residues long. CDR3: CASRKQAIGNTIYF. DNA for the CDR3: TGTGCCAGCAGGAAACAGGCAATTGGAAACACCATATATTTT.

The gene calls are TRBV6-4 and TRBJ2-2; perhaps D is TRBD1 or TRBD2 (5 bases each). V lost 3 bases and J lost 6, with 8 bases in between. The length of the CDR3 is 13 residues. Germline loops: CDR1 MRHNA, CDR2 SNTAGT. The CDR3 sequence: CASSDSGPGELFF. CDR3 DNA: TGTGCCAGCAGTGATTCGGGGCCCGGGGAGCTGTTTTTT.

This clonotype was observed once. The chain carries TRBV18 and TRBJ1-4, with TRBD1 as a possible D gene (6 bases). This CDR3 comprises 16 residues. Germline values: CDR1 KGHSH, CDR2 LQKENI. V was shortened by 4 bases and J by 6 bases, with 18 bases between the two germline ends. CDR3 nucleotides: TGTGCCAGCTCACTTCGTAGGGGGGATTCGGATGAAAAACTGTTTTTT. Its translation: CASSLRRGDSDEKLFF.

In its sample, this clonotype was seen a few times. The J gene is TRBJ2-5, the V gene TRBV4-2; no clear D gene. The ends were cut back, 0 bases at V and 0 bases at J, with 17 bases in the middle. Germline CDR1 is LGHNA and CDR2 is YNFKEQ. This CDR3 comprises 18 residues. The CDR3 here is CASSQDGNGSDNQETQYF. In DNA, the CDR3 is TGTGCCAGCAGCCAAGATGGAAATGGGTCGGATAACCAAGAGACCCAGTACTTC.

This clonotype occurred a few times. The chain joins TRBV7-9 to TRBJ1-5, with D uncertain. The V and J ends lost 5 bases and 6 bases respectively, with 11 bases between them. CDR1 is SEHNR and CDR2 is FQNEAQ in the germline V gene (reference sequence). The CDR3 has 13 amino acids. DNA of the CDR3: TGTGCCAGCAGCGTAGACGGATCTCAGCCCCAGCATTTT. Encoded protein: CASSVDGSQPQHF.

This clonotype has at least ten counts. The chain links TRBV15 to TRBJ2-5; 9 bases align to TRBD1. The germline V gene encodes CDR1 LNHNV and CDR2 YYDKDF (reference sequence). J gave up 2 bases and V 3 bases, and 4 bases lay outside the gene matches. The CDR3 has 15 amino acids. This CDR3 reads CATSRAGQGQETQYF. CDR3 nucleotides: TGTGCCACCAGCAGGGCAGGACAGGGGCAAGAGACCCAGTACTTC.

This clonotype was counted a single time. The chain combines TRBV3-1 with TRBJ2-7; D may correspond to TRBD1 or TRBD2 (5 bases each). Germline V gene sequence: CDR1 LGHDT, CDR2 YNNKEL (reference sequence). V lost 0 bases, J lost 2 bases, and 14 bases lay in between. The CDR3 has 16 residues. The CDR3 region is CASSQEGTRTAYEQYF. CDR3 nucleotides: TGTGCCAGCAGCCAAGAAGGGACGAGGACGGCCTACGAGCAGTACTTC.

The CDR3 DNA reads TGTGCCAGCAGGCGGACAGGGGGTTACAATCAGCCCCAGCATTTT. Translation gives CASRRTGGYNQPQHF. The V and J genes are TRBV12-3 or TRBV12-4 and TRBJ1-5, with TRBD1 identical over 10 bases. CDR3 length: 15 residues. Trimming took 6 bases from V and 3 from J; bases not matched to a gene: 5.

The chain recombines TRBV4-1 with TRBJ1-1; a possible D gene is TRBD1 (5 bases). Germline-derived CDR1 and CDR2 are MGHRA and YSYEKL. Trimming stripped 2 bases from V and 1 base from J, with 11 bases between. The CDR3 covers 15 residues. As DNA, the CDR3 is TGCGCCAGCAGCCAAACAGGTGGTCCGAACACTGAAGCTTTCTTT. Translation gives CASSQTGGPNTEAFF.

This clonotype was seen only a few times. This chain uses TRBV6-5 with TRBJ1-3; D is unresolved. Trimming cost V 0 bases and J 2 bases, with 8 bases left between them. CDR1 MNHEY and CDR2 SVGAGI come from the germline V gene. The CDR3 covers 15 residues. The CDR3 reads CASSYSWRPGNTIYF. CDR3 DNA: TGTGCCAGCAGTTACTCGTGGCGACCTGGAAACACCATATATTTT.

This clonotype has only a few counts. The V and J genes are TRBV13 and TRBJ2-1, with D tentatively TRBD1 or TRBD2 (5 bases each). The V gene's germline CDR1 is PRHDT and CDR2 FYEKMQ (reference sequence). The V end was cut by 5 bases, the J end by 0 bases, with 11 bases between. CDR3 length equals 15 residues. CDR3 sequence (DNA): TGTGCCAGCAGCGACCGGGACCGCTCCTACAATGAGCAGTTCTTC. This encodes CASSDRDRSYNEQFF.

This clonotype was observed a few times. The V gene is TRBV5-8, the J gene TRBJ2-7, with TRBD1 identical over 9 bases. The V gene's germline CDR1 is SGHTS and CDR2 YDEGEE. V lost 4 bases and J lost 3; bases outside the gene matches: 5. The CDR3 runs to 14 residues. In nucleotides, the CDR3 is TGTGCCAGCAGCATTCTGACAGGGGGCTACGAGCAGTACTTC. Translating it yields CASSILTGGYEQYF.

In its sample, this clonotype was seen once. This chain joins TRBV6-5 and TRBJ2-3; the D is unclear. Trimming cost V 4 bases and J 9 bases, with 8 bases left between them. This CDR3 region has 11 residues. Germline V CDR1 and CDR2: MNHEY, SVGAGI. The CDR3 DNA reads as TGTGCCAGCAGTTCCCGCAGCACGCAGTATTTT. Encoded protein: CASSSRSTQYF.

V and J are TRBV7-4 and TRBJ2-5; D unresolved. Trimming stripped 6 bases from V and 1 base from J, with 9 bases between. Germline CDR1 is SGHVT and CDR2 is SQSDAQ. The CDR3 runs 13 residues. CDR3 residues: CASRLPLQETQYF. Here the CDR3 DNA reads TGTGCCAGCAGACTCCCCCTCCAAGAGACCCAGTACTTC. Combining the CDR3 with reference TRBV7-4 and TRBJ2-5 gives the whole variable domain GAGVSQSPRYKVAKRGRDVALRCDSISGHVTLYWYRQTLGQGSEVLTYSQSDAQRDKSGRPSGRFSAERPERSVSTLKIQRTEQGDSAVYLCASRLPLQETQYFGPGTRLLVL.

The chain combines TRBV27 with TRBJ1-5; D is unresolved. The CDR3 runs 13 residues. From germline, CDR1 is MNHEY and CDR2 SMNVEV (reference sequence). Trimming took 3 bases from V and 1 from J, leaving 4 bases between them. In DNA form, the CDR3 reads TGTGCCAGCAGTTTCGCCAGCAATCAGCCCCAGCATTTT. It translates to CASSFASNQPQHF.

The V and J genes are TRBV29-1 and TRBJ2-1; 9 nucleotides align to TRBD1. The CDR3 is 14 amino acids. The junction had 9 bases not matched to a gene; V was cut back by 7 bases and J by 5 bases. The germline V gene has CDR1 SQVTM and CDR2 ANQGSEA. This chain's CDR3 is CSAMGTGKDNEQFF. DNA for the CDR3: TGCAGCGCCATGGGGACAGGGAAGGACAATGAGCAGTTCTTC.

This clonotype appeared a few times. The chain joins TRBV12-3 or TRBV12-4 to TRBJ1-2, with no clear D. The CDR3 contains 13 residues. V lost 4 bases, J lost 3 bases, and 9 bases lay in between. The CDR3 loop reads CASSYGRHYGYTF. The CDR3 bases are TGTGCCAGCAGTTATGGACGGCACTATGGCTACACCTTC.

The V and J genes are TRBV20-1 and TRBJ2-1; TRBD1 aligns across 7 bases. The CDR3 length is 17 residues. The V gene's germline CDR1 is DFQATT and CDR2 SNEGSKA (reference sequence). The V segment lost 1 base and the J segment 0 bases; nucleotides outside the gene matches: 9. CDR3 bases: TGCAGTGCTAGAGCCCCGACAGGGCTCGGCTCCTACAATGAGCAGTTCTTC. Its translation is CSARAPTGLGSYNEQFF.

Regarding this clonotype: It is unclear where the CDR3 begins or ends on the DNA, so no DNA is shown, and the CDR3 is as TCRdb lists it. The genes are TRBV6-5 and TRBJ2-1; the tabulated D call, TRBD2, remains unverified against the DNA. The germline V gene has CDR1 MNHEY and CDR2 SVGAGI. Inclusive of both ends, the CDR3 amounts to 16 amino acids. The CDR3: CASSSSGLAGGYEQFF.

Concerning this clonotype: The junction does not match germline at one end; this may be a read error. CDR3 in amino acids: CSAGGRLF. The CDR3 DNA reads TGCAGTGCCGGGGGGCGGTTGTTT. The J gene is TRBJ1-4, the V gene TRBV20-1; maybe TRBD1 (6 bases). CDR1 and CDR2 from the germline V gene are DFQATT and SNEGSKA (reference sequence). The CDR3 spans 8 residues.